The source of this T cell receptor (beta chain) is a study of esophageal squamous cell carcinoma under preoperative chemotherapy. Time point meaning: after preoperative PTX-NDP chemotherapy. Germline loops: CDR1 SGHTA, CDR2 FQGNSA. The J segment lost 7 bases and the V segment lost 4 bases, leaving 8 bases of the junction unmatched. The CDR3 extends over 15 amino acids. One entry per CDR3 protein results from TCRdb running MiXCR on the PCR reads. This sample carries 34,000 or so distinct CDR3 sequences, under 60% of them seen once, and the ten largest clones take 20% to 25%. The clonotype was recovered from a human donor with esophageal squamous cell carcinoma. The donor label of this sample is uncertain. The chain carries TRBV7-2 and TRBJ2-1; TRBD1 agrees at 9 bases. The sample was taken from a patient given preoperative chemotherapy. In DNA, the CDR3 is TGTGCCAGCAGCTCATCCGGGACAGGGTGGAATGAGCAGTTCTTC. Its protein product is CASSSSGTGWNEQFF.